A selection of T cell receptor beta chains follows, all from one sample in a study of response to subunit inactivated influenza vaccine. TCRdb ran MiXCR on the RT-PCR reads and lists one entry per CDR3 protein. This sample yields hundreds of thousands of distinct CDR3 sequences, of which around 15% are seen a single time; around 7.6% belongs to the top ten. Material: PBMCs from blood, obtained roughly 15 days before vaccination. These receptors all stem from a man aged 45-60 years who received an inactivated influenza vaccine. CDR3s include the opening cysteine and the closing phenylalanine or tryptophan. A D gene is named only where the DNA matches it firmly. Size values are once, few and many counts, or a class for expanded clones, and some rows have none.

>TRBV5-6|NA|TRBJ2-2|TRBD2
CASSSPSWSGDNTGELFF
TGTGCCAGCAGCTCTCCCTCTTGGAGCGGGGACAACACCGGGGAGCTGTTTTTT
>TRBV5-1|many|TRBJ2-7|NA
CASRATGTTEQYF
TGCGCCAGCAGAGCAACAGGGACAACCGAGCAGTACTTC
>TRBV20-1|many|TRBJ2-7|NA
CSATGQTYEQYF
TGCAGTGCTACCGGACAAACCTACGAGCAGTACTTC
>TRBV24-1|many|TRBJ2-2|NA
CATSDVGSGNTGELFF
TGTGCCACCAGTGACGTGGGATCTGGGAACACCGGGGAGCTGTTTTTT
>TRBV7-9|many|TRBJ2-3|NA
CASSLSGIGTDTDTQYF
TGTGCCAGCAGCTTATCTGGAATCGGAACCGACACAGATACGCAGTATTTT
>TRBV27|many|TRBJ2-2|TRBD1
CASSSGQGNTGELFF
TGTGCCAGCAGTTCCGGACAGGGAAACACCGGGGAGCTGTTTTTT
>TRBV6-2/TRBV6-3|NA|TRBJ2-6|TRBD1
CASRVGQGRDGANVLTF
TGTGCCAGCAGAGTTGGACAGGGCCGAGATGGGGCCAACGTCCTGACTTTC
>TRBV11-2|NA|TRBJ2-2|NA
CASSLLPGQLAGPSNTGELFF
TGTGCCAGCAGCTTACTCCCGGGACAGTTAGCGGGACCCTCGAACACCGGGGAGCTGTTTTTT
>TRBV19|few|TRBJ2-2|TRBD2
CASSIDGSGSWTGELFF
TGTGCCAGTAGTATAGACGGAAGCGGGAGTTGGACCGGGGAGCTGTTTTTT
>TRBV15|many|TRBJ2-7|NA
CATSRDDPGEGNLYEQYF
TGTGCCACCAGCAGAGATGACCCGGGAGAGGGGAATCTCTACGAGCAGTACTTC
>TRBV5-1|NA|TRBJ2-1|NA
CASSLRDLVSYNEQFF
TGCGCCAGCAGCTTGCGGGACCTGGTCTCCTACAATGAGCAGTTCTTC
>TRBV10-3|few|TRBJ2-7|NA
CAISESMLNYEQYF
TGTGCCATCAGTGAGTCGATGTTAAACTACGAGCAGTACTTC
>TRBV20-1|NA|TRBJ2-5|NA
CSARRSRTQYF
TGCAGTGCTAGGCGTTCACGGACCCAGTACTTC
>TRBV7-9|many|TRBJ1-1|NA
CASSLGGPNTEAFF
TGTGCCAGCAGCTTGGGGGGTCCGAACACTGAAGCTTTCTTT
>TRBV7-9|NA|TRBJ2-7|TRBD2
CASSLLGREKGEQYF
TGTGCCAGCAGCTTATTAGGGCGGGAGAAGGGCGAGCAGTACTTC
>TRBV6-1|NA|TRBJ1-6|TRBD1
CASSGQGNNSPLHF
TGTGCCAGCAGTGGACAGGGGAATAATTCACCCCTCCACTTT
>TRBV9|few|TRBJ2-7|TRBD1
CASSSGTGGWYEQYF
TGTGCCAGCAGCTCTGGGACAGGGGGATGGTACGAGCAGTACTTC
>TRBV6-5|few|TRBJ2-1|TRBD2
CASSLAGARWNEQFF
TGTGCCAGCAGTTTAGCGGGGGCCCGTTGGAATGAGCAGTTCTTC
>TRBV7-8|many|TRBJ2-1|TRBD2
CASSLESGGLYNEQFF
TGTGCCAGCAGCTTAGAATCGGGGGGGCTCTACAATGAGCAGTTCTTC
>TRBV24-1|few|TRBJ2-7|TRBD2
CATSLAGGNGEQYF
TGTGCCACCAGTCTAGCGGGGGGCAATGGCGAGCAGTACTTC
>TRBV9|few|TRBJ1-1|NA
CASSALGGNPEAFF
TGTGCCAGCAGCGCCCTAGGGGGTAACCCTGAAGCTTTCTTT
>TRBV28|many|TRBJ2-5|TRBD2
CASSLWASGTKETQYF
TGTGCCAGCAGTTTATGGGCTAGCGGAACTAAAGAGACCCAGTACTTC
>TRBV15|few|TRBJ2-3|NA
CATSRDKTRGFSTDTQYF
TGTGCCACCAGCAGAGATAAAACTAGAGGGTTTAGCACAGATACGCAGTATTTT
>TRBV6-2/TRBV6-3|many|TRBJ1-2|NA
CASSYSQRDYGYTF
TGTGCCAGCAGTTACTCCCAGAGGGATTATGGCTACACCTTC
>TRBV2|few|TRBJ1-1|NA
CASRVQNTEAFF
TGTGCCAGCAGAGTTCAGAACACTGAAGCTTTCTTT
>TRBV3-1|once|TRBJ2-7|NA
CASSQQGGFYEQYF
TGTGCCAGCAGCCAACAGGGAGGATTCTACGAGCAGTACTTC
>TRBV7-2|NA|TRBJ2-5|TRBD1
CASSRGQGAKTQYF
TGTGCCAGCAGCCGCGGACAGGGGGCCAAGACCCAGTACTTC
>TRBV7-2|NA|TRBJ2-2|TRBD2
CASSLPTSAAGELLF
TGTGCCAGCAGCCTCCCGACTAGCGCCGCCGGGGAGCTGCTTTTT
>TRBV27|once|TRBJ2-1|NA
CASSPINLGVGEQFF
TGTGCCAGCAGTCCCATTAATCTAGGGGTGGGTGAGCAGTTCTTC
>TRBV16|few|TRBJ2-6|NA
CASSPRLSLGGANVLTF
TGTGCCAGCAGCCCCCGGCTCTCCTTAGGGGGGGCCAACGTCCTGACTTTC
>TRBV20-1|NA|TRBJ1-2|NA
CSAWAETNYGYTF
TGCAGTGCTTGGGCCGAAACTAACTATGGCTACACCTTC
>TRBV12-3/TRBV12-4|once|TRBJ2-3|NA
CASSLAPLWVQDTPYF
TGTGCCAGCAGTTTGGCTCCCCTCTGGGTTCAAGATACGCCGTATTTT
>TRBV20-1|NA|TRBJ2-1|TRBD2
CSAREAGSPYNEQFF
TGCAGTGCTAGAGAAGCGGGGAGCCCCTACAATGAGCAGTTCTTC
>TRBV30|NA|TRBJ2-1|TRBD2
CAWRGGYNEQFF
TGTGCCTGGCGGGGAGGGTACAATGAGCAGTTCTTC
>TRBV7-2|NA|TRBJ2-7|NA
CASSLPGQPYEQYF
TGTGCCAGCAGCTTACCTGGACAGCCCTACGAGCAGTACTTC
>TRBV6-5|NA|TRBJ1-4|NA
CASSSPYEELFF
TGTGCCAGCAGTTCCCCTTATGAAGAACTGTTTTTT
>TRBV7-2|NA|TRBJ1-5|NA
CASSHYQQPQHF
TGTGCCAGCAGCCATTATCAGCAGCCCCAGCATTTT
>TRBV4-1|few|TRBJ2-1|TRBD1
CASSPDRGGLSISYNEQFF
TGCGCCAGCAGCCCGGACAGGGGTGGGCTTTCTATATCCTACAATGAGCAGTTCTTC
>TRBV24-1|NA|TRBJ2-1|TRBD2
CATSVTSGAPYNEQFF
TGTGCCACCAGTGTGACTAGCGGGGCCCCCTACAATGAGCAGTTCTTC
>TRBV15|NA|TRBJ2-7|NA
CATSIGLDTSNGEQYF
TGTGCCACCAGCATAGGCCTTGACACCTCGAATGGGGAGCAGTACTTC
>TRBV12-3/TRBV12-4|NA|TRBJ1-5|TRBD1
CASKRQGTQGQPQHF
TGTGCCAGCAAGCGACAGGGAACCCAAGGACAGCCCCAGCATTTT